Detailed here is one T cell receptor (beta chain). The data originate from a study of T cell repertoires in cytomegalovirus infection. TCRdb redid the calling of the reads with MiXCR, one entry per CDR3 protein. The sample consists of hundreds of thousands of distinct CDR3 sequences, about a third of them appearing once. The TCR was taken from a human donor in good health (CMV status not recorded). Some clones in this sample may be carry-over from other donors' samples. The sequenced sample was PBMCs.

The chain's CDR3 is CASSSMDRAEQYF. Here the CDR3 DNA reads TGTGCCAGCAGCTCCATGGACAGGGCCGAGCAGTACTTC. The chain has TRBV7-3 and TRBJ2-7; 8 nucleotides line up with TRBD1. CDR1 is SGHTA and CDR2 is FQGTGA in the germline V gene. This CDR3 contains 13 residues. J lost 6 bases, V lost 4 bases, and 5 bases had no gene match.